Below, 16 T cell receptor beta chains from the same sample are listed, as sequenced in a study of CD8 T cells in ankylosing spondylitis. TCRdb independently ran MiXCR on the 5' RACE reads; one entry per CDR3 protein. The table has just over 350,000 distinct CDR3 sequences, about 20% seen once. The sample consisted of blood, either unsorted or a sorted T cell fraction (not recorded which). All receptors come from a male donor with ankylosing spondylitis or in good health (not recorded which).

This chain joins TRBV2 and TRBJ2-1, with TRBD1 matching 8 bases. The germline V gene has CDR1 SNHLY and CDR2 FYNNEI. This CDR3 is built from 15 residues. Trimming at V came to 7 bases and at J to 4 bases, leaving 9 bases not matched to a gene. The CDR3 DNA reads as TGTGCCAGCAAGCTCTTTGACAGGGGTTACAATGAGCAGTTCTTC. Encoded protein: CASKLFDRGYNEQFF.

The gene calls are TRBV11-2 and TRBJ2-7, with TRBD1 matching over 9 bases. Germline trimming cut 5 bases from V and 2 bases from J; bases unmatched to any gene: 7. There are 15 residues in the CDR3. CDR1 and CDR2 (germline): SGHAT, FQNNGV. The CDR3 bases are TGTGCCAGCAGCCAGGGACAGGGCCAGACCTACGAGCAGTACTTC. Its protein is CASSQGQGQTYEQYF.

This clonotype showed up just a few times. The gene calls are TRBV4-2 and TRBJ2-7; D remains unclear. Trimming shortened V by 4 bases and J by 3 bases, and 16 bases separated the two germline ends. This CDR3 is 15 amino acids long. CDR1 and CDR2 from the germline V gene are LGHNA and YNFKEQ. The CDR3 spells CASSPSAGGVYEQYF. CDR3 nucleotide sequence: TGTGCCAGCAGCCCTTCGGCAGGCGGCGTCTACGAGCAGTACTTC.

V is TRBV4-1 and J is TRBJ2-7; D remains unclear. The ends were cut back, 1 base at V and 3 bases at J, with 10 bases in the middle. This CDR3 contains 14 residues. Germline values: CDR1 MGHRA, CDR2 YSYEKL. This CDR3 reads CASSQGTVDYEQYF. The CDR3 nucleotides read TGCGCCAGCAGCCAAGGGACGGTCGACTACGAGCAGTACTTC.

This clonotype showed up just a few times. The gene calls are TRBV4-1 and TRBJ2-5; the D call may be TRBD1 or TRBD2 (6 bases each). Germline V gene lookup returns CDR1 MGHRA and CDR2 YSYEKL. Trimming removed 0 bases at V and 2 bases at J, with 13 bases between. The CDR3 extends over 16 amino acids. The chain's CDR3 is CASSQEGGTLQETQYF. CDR3 bases: TGCGCCAGCAGCCAAGAGGGGGGCACATTACAAGAGACCCAGTACTTC.

This clonotype showed up many times. The chain couples TRBV10-1 to TRBJ2-5, with 9 bases lining up with TRBD2. CDR3 size: 13 residues. The V and J ends lost 6 bases and 1 base, in that order; junction bases with no gene match: 0. Germline V gene data show CDR1 as WNHNN and CDR2 as SYGVQD (reference sequence). The CDR3 is CASRGLAQETQYF. In DNA, the CDR3 is TGCGCCAGCAGGGGACTAGCCCAAGAGACCCAGTACTTC.

The V and J genes are TRBV7-2 and TRBJ2-1, with TRBD2 matching over 7 bases. The ends lost 1 base at V and 4 bases at J; junction bases unmatched: 10. CDR1 and CDR2 from the germline V gene are SGHTA and FQGNSA. This CDR3 has 17 residues. In DNA form, the CDR3 reads TGTGCCAGCAGCTTAGGGGGCAGGGCTAGCGGTTACAATGAGCAGTTCTTC. This encodes CASSLGGRASGYNEQFF.

V usage is TRBV10-3 and J usage is TRBJ2-7, with D possibly matching TRBD1 (6 bases). Per the germline V gene, CDR1 is ENHRY and CDR2 is SYGVKD. Trimming cost V 3 bases and J 4 bases, with 16 bases left between them. The CDR3 loop spans 15 amino acids. The CDR3 DNA reads as TGTGCCATCAGTGATGGGGGCCCGATATCTTACGAGCAGTACTTC. This encodes CAISDGGPISYEQYF.

The rearrangement links TRBV9 to TRBJ1-4; maybe TRBD1 (6 bases). The V gene lost 4 bases and the J gene lost 3 bases, with 16 bases spanning the gap. The CDR3 consists of 16 residues. The germline V gene encodes CDR1 SGDLS and CDR2 YYNGEE. The CDR3 sequence: CASSPPTGPPNEKLFF. As DNA, the CDR3 is TGTGCCAGCAGCCCACCCACAGGGCCACCTAATGAAAAACTGTTTTTT.

This clonotype was observed a handful of times. The chain carries TRBV29-1 and TRBJ2-2; possible D gene TRBD1, 6 bases. The ends were cut back, 4 bases at V and 0 bases at J, with 18 bases in the middle. CDR3 length equals 17 residues. Germline V CDR1 and CDR2: SQVTM, ANQGSEA. CDR3 region: CSVVGYKGVPNTGELFF. CDR3 in DNA: TGCAGCGTTGTCGGGTACAAGGGGGTACCGAACACCGGGGAGCTGTTTTTT.

J is TRBJ2-7 and V is TRBV7-9; tentative D call: TRBD2 (5 bases). The CDR3 loop spans 14 amino acids. Germline V lookup: CDR1 SEHNR, CDR2 FQNEAQ (reference sequence). V lost 5 bases, J lost 3 bases, and 14 bases lay in between. The CDR3 bases are TGTGCCAGCAGCCCCAGGACTGACCGCTACGAGCAGTACTTC. Translation: CASSPRTDRYEQYF.

This chain connects TRBV12-3 or TRBV12-4 to TRBJ2-5, with D unresolved. Trimming took 7 bases from V and 2 from J, leaving 5 bases between them. The CDR3 is 11 amino acids. The CDR3 spells CASMGQETQYF. The CDR3 DNA follows: TGTGCCAGCATGGGACAAGAGACCCAGTACTTC.

The chain uses TRBV20-1 and TRBJ1-2; possible D gene TRBD1, 5 bases. The CDR3 sequence is 14 residues long. The germline V gene has CDR1 DFQATT and CDR2 SNEGSKA (reference sequence). Trimming removed 1 base from V and 2 bases from J, with 11 bases in between. In DNA form, the CDR3 reads TGCAGTGCTAGAGGTGGGACTGAAAACTATGGCTACACCTTC. Protein sequence: CSARGGTENYGYTF.

The chain uses TRBV4-1 and TRBJ2-3, with D tentatively TRBD1 or TRBD2 (5 bases each). Germline CDR1 is MGHRA and CDR2 is YSYEKL. V was clipped by 7 bases and J by 7 bases, with 15 bases between them. The CDR3 is 13 amino acids. CDR3 coding DNA: TGCGCCAGCACCAAAGGGACCGGAAATACGCAGTATTTT. It translates to CASTKGTGNTQYF.

This chain links TRBV6-2 or TRBV6-3 with TRBJ2-7; D unclear. Trimming left V 1 base short and J 6 bases short, with 7 bases between. Germline CDR1 and CDR2: MNHEY and SVGEGT. The CDR3 loop spans 12 amino acids. The CDR3 spells CASSYWSSEQYF. As DNA, the CDR3 is TGTGCCAGCAGTTACTGGTCATCCGAGCAGTACTTC.

This rearrangement joins TRBV27 to TRBJ2-5; possibly TRBD2 for D (5 bases). CDR3 length: 14 amino acids. Germline V gene data show CDR1 as MNHEY and CDR2 as SMNVEV (reference sequence). V was trimmed by 1 base and J by 5 bases, leaving 11 bases between them. The CDR3 loop is CASSLLVSGETQYF. In nucleotides, the CDR3 is TGTGCCAGCAGTTTATTAGTGAGCGGTGAGACCCAGTACTTC.